Sequencing of this T cell receptor beta chain was carried out in a study of blood T cells in healthy people across ages. From germline, CDR1 is MGHRA and CDR2 YSYEKL. V shed 4 bases and J shed 8 bases, with 27 bases lying between them. The CDR3 loop spans 18 amino acids. This clonotype was counted at least ten times. Primers used in a second PCR of roughly 6 to 11 cycles were a sample-barcoded 5' primer and a J-beta primer mix. One entry per CDR3 protein, called by TCRdb with MiXCR from the 5' RACE reads. The sample records some 710,000 distinct CDR3 sequences, roughly 46% being singletons. The sequencing sample was made of blood. This sequence was found in a man of 80 years or more in good health. The genes are TRBV4-1 and TRBJ2-4, with D possibly TRBD2 on 5 matching bases. The CDR3 DNA follows: TGCGCCAGCAGCCCCAGCCGTGAGTGGGAGATGAATGGTGACATTCAGTACTTC. It yields the protein CASSPSREWEMNGDIQYF.